Each of the 9 T cell receptor beta chains below was sequenced from the same sample in a study of blood T cells in healthy people across ages. Next came a second PCR, run for roughly 6 to 11 cycles, which used a sample-barcoded 5' primer along with a J-beta primer mix. TCRdb used MiXCR to reprocess the 5' RACE reads, holding one entry per CDR3 protein. The table includes 450,000 to 700,000 distinct CDR3 sequences, approximately 27% detected once. Sequencing was carried out using blood. The receptors were gathered from a woman in her sixties or seventies in good health.

This clonotype showed up just a few times. CDR3 loop: CASSRYGQGSGELFF. CDR3 coding DNA: TGTGCCAGCAGCCGCTACGGACAGGGTTCCGGGGAGCTGTTTTTT. J is TRBJ2-2 and V is TRBV6-2 or TRBV6-3, with 8 bases lining up with TRBD1. The V gene's germline CDR1 is MNHEY and CDR2 SVGEGT. This CDR3 has 15 residues. Unmatched junction bases numbered 9, after V lost 6 bases and J lost 6 bases.

The chain employs TRBV20-1 and TRBJ1-1, with unresolved D. With 5 bases removed from V and 8 bases from J, the gap between germline ends came to 15 bases. The CDR3 is 12 residues long. Germline V CDR1 and CDR2: DFQATT, SNEGSKA (reference sequence). In DNA, the CDR3 is TGCAGTGCTTACCAGACGTGGGGAGAAGCTTTCTTT. Encoded protein: CSAYQTWGEAFF.

The chain links TRBV6-1 to TRBJ2-6; no clear D. CDR1 is MNHNS and CDR2 is SASEGT in the germline V gene. V gave up 11 bases and J gave up 2 bases, with 16 bases separating them. The CDR3 consists of 15 residues. CDR3: CAGSTISTGANVLTF. For the CDR3, the DNA is TGTGCCGGCTCCACGATTTCGACTGGGGCCAACGTCCTGACTTTC.

This clonotype has only a few counts. CDR3 DNA sequence: TGTGCCATCAGGACAGGGAGGGTGGACTATGGCTACACCTTC. Residues: CAIRTGRVDYGYTF. V is TRBV10-3 and J is TRBJ1-2; the match to TRBD1 covers 7 bases. V shed 6 bases and J 3 bases; nucleotides not matched to a gene: 7. Germline-derived CDR1 and CDR2 are ENHRY and SYGVKD. The CDR3 has 14 residues.

This chain uses TRBV5-1 with TRBJ2-1; 9 bases line up with TRBD2. This CDR3 has 15 amino acids. CDR1 is SGHRS and CDR2 is YFSETQ in the germline V gene. V lost 3 bases and J lost 7; bases outside the gene matches: 8. The CDR3 sequence: CASSSIAGVKNEQFF. CDR3 sequence (DNA): TGCGCCAGCAGCTCGATAGCGGGAGTTAAGAATGAGCAGTTCTTC.

The chain uses TRBV6-1 and TRBJ1-4; D is perhaps TRBD1 (6 bases). Germline assignment: CDR1 MNHNS and CDR2 SASEGT. The CDR3 loop spans 15 amino acids. V was shortened by 0 bases and J by 3 bases, with 8 bases between the two germline ends. In DNA, the CDR3 is TGTGCCAGCAGTGAAGCTTCAGGGGCTAATGAAAAACTGTTTTTT. Translating gives CASSEASGANEKLFF.

This clonotype was detected many times. V and J are TRBV4-1 and TRBJ2-7; 7 nucleotides match TRBD2. Germline CDR1 reads MGHRA; CDR2 reads YSYEKL. The V segment lost 0 bases and the J segment 5 bases; nucleotides outside the gene matches: 16. The CDR3 length is 18 residues. This CDR3 reads CASSQELAGRGLTNEQYF. CDR3 nucleotides: TGCGCCAGCAGCCAAGAGTTGGCTGGGCGGGGGTTAACGAACGAGCAGTACTTC.

The rearrangement joins TRBV7-2 to TRBJ2-5, with 9 bases matching TRBD1. The better agreement between TRBJ2-1 and the DNA end casts doubt on the J call. The CDR3 length is 15 residues. CDR1 and CDR2 (germline): SGHTA, FQGNSA. The CDR3 sequence is CASSQQGADNNEQFF. In DNA, the CDR3 is TGTGCCAGCAGTCAACAGGGGGCCGACAACAATGAGCAGTTCTTC.

The V call is TRBV7-9, the J call TRBJ1-4, with TRBD1 as a possible D gene (6 bases). CDR1 is SEHNR and CDR2 is FQNEAQ in the germline V gene (reference sequence). Between the trimmed V and J ends, which lost 4 bases and 5 bases, there was a span of 8 bases. The CDR3 has 13 amino acids. The CDR3 reads CASSSTGNEKLFF. The CDR3 coding sequence is TGTGCCAGCAGCTCTACAGGGAATGAAAAACTGTTTTTT.